This entry describes one T cell receptor (beta chain). These data belong to a study of blood T cell repertoires in COVID-19. CDR1 LNHDA and CDR2 SQIVND come from the germline V gene (reference sequence). This CDR3 has 17 residues. V gave up 4 bases and J gave up 4 bases; unmatched junction bases: 15. How the authors handled the data: Estimated nucleated cell counts came from reference gene primer amplification. The table came from immunoSEQ multiplex PCR; TCRdb's copy has only in-frame clones and leaves some out. V, J and clone size derive from that table, while D and trimming were established from the DNA sequence. Of some 120,000 clones listed, 75% to 90% were seen once; the top ten hold approximately 4%.

The sample consisted of peripheral blood. The chain joins TRBV19 to TRBJ2-7, with 8 bases aligning to TRBD1. This TCR was sampled from a human donor in a cohort sampled during active COVID-19. The CDR3 region has the DNA TGTGCCAGTAGTACCCGCCTCGGGGCCAGGGGGCAATACGAGCAGTACGTC. It yields the protein CASSTRLGARGQYEQYV.